The clone carrying this T cell receptor beta chain appeared many times. The antigen remains unidentified. This CDR3 is built from 16 residues. The V gene lost 0 bases and the J gene lost 2 bases, with 14 bases spanning the gap. Germline CDR1 SQVTM, CDR2 ANQGSEA. This sample was included in a study of CD8 T cells in ankylosing spondylitis. Study observations and caveats: The authors found the disease-linked clones to be CD8+ and relatively rare in peripheral blood.

Via MiXCR, TCRdb re-called the 5' RACE reads, giving one row per CDR3 protein. Of about 170,000 distinct CDR3 sequences in the sample, around 19% are singletons; the top ten hold over 7.5%. The J gene is TRBJ2-1, the V gene TRBV29-1; tentatively, D is TRBD2 (6 bases). Sequenced input: blood, either unsorted or a sorted T cell fraction (not recorded which). This receptor was obtained from a male donor with ankylosing spondylitis or in good health (not recorded which). This chain's CDR3 is CSVEDSTGVAYNEQFF. The DNA of the CDR3 is TGCAGCGTTGAAGATAGTACGGGGGTGGCCTACAATGAGCAGTTCTTC.